This T cell receptor (beta chain) was recovered during a study of blood T cells in healthy people across ages. This CDR3 contains 13 residues. Per the germline V gene, CDR1 is DFQATT and CDR2 is SNEGSKA (reference sequence). It was with a sample-barcoded 5' primer and a J-beta primer mix that a second PCR of roughly 7 to 12 cycles was run. Template switching added a 12-random-nucleotide identifier to every cDNA molecule. TCRdb re-derived calls from the 5' RACE reads in MiXCR, one entry per CDR3 protein. Found here are about 380,000 distinct CDR3 sequences, approximately 47% of them singletons; the top ten hold 51%.

This chain connects TRBV20-1 to TRBJ2-7, with TRBD1 matching 10 bases. The J call could be wrong; TRBJ2-5 is a better fit for the DNA end. The source material was blood. The receptor's source is a man between 60 and 70 years old in good health. The CDR3 reads CSAPDRGEATQYF. The CDR3 nucleotides read TGCAGTGCTCCGGACAGGGGGGAGGCGACCCAGTACTTC.